These 27 T cell receptor beta chains were all obtained from the same sample, sequenced in a study of tumor-infiltrating lymphocytes in oesophageal squamous cell carcinoma. Each CDR3 protein is one row after TCRdb ran MiXCR on the PCR reads. The sample lists approximately 12,000 distinct CDR3 sequences, about 54% occurring once. The sample comprised esophageal tumor tissue. The origin of the receptors is a male donor with esophageal squamous cell carcinoma.

This clonotype has ten or more counts. V and J are TRBV5-1 and TRBJ2-5; the D gene is possibly TRBD2 (5 bases). CDR3 length: 13 amino acids. Germline V lookup: CDR1 SGHRS, CDR2 YFSETQ. V was trimmed by 3 bases and J by 5 bases, leaving 11 bases between them. DNA of the CDR3: TGCGCCAGCAGCTCACCTAGCTCGGAGACCCAGTACTTC. This gives the protein CASSSPSSETQYF.

This clonotype is medium-sized by share. The J gene is TRBJ2-2, the V gene TRBV7-6; no clear D. This CDR3 comprises 15 residues. Germline V gene data show CDR1 as SGHVS and CDR2 as FNYEAQ. V was cut by 1 base and J by 4 bases, with 10 bases left in between. The DNA of the CDR3 is TGTGCCAGCAGCTTAGGGCAGTTCAGCACCGGGGAGCTGTTTTTT. Translation: CASSLGQFSTGELFF.

The chain is built from TRBV7-3 and TRBJ2-1; 10 positions match TRBD1. This CDR3 has 18 residues. Germline-derived CDR1 and CDR2 are SGHTA and FQGTGA. V was pared by 2 bases and J by 6 bases, with 13 bases of the junction left unmatched. This CDR3 is CASSLGLPGQGILNEQFF. The CDR3, as DNA: TGTGCCAGCAGCTTAGGATTACCGGGACAGGGGATTCTCAATGAGCAGTTCTTC.

The chain carries TRBV12-3 or TRBV12-4 and TRBJ2-1; TRBD1 might be the D (5 bases). V gave up 3 bases and J gave up 4 bases, with 7 bases separating them. The CDR3 has 13 amino acids. The CDR3 loop reads CASSLGPYNEQFF. The CDR3 nucleotides read TGTGCCAGCAGTTTGGGGCCATACAATGAGCAGTTCTTC.

This clonotype was found a few times. V is TRBV28 and J is TRBJ2-5, with TRBD1 matching 7 bases. V was pared by 5 bases and J by 2 bases, with 2 bases of the junction left unmatched. Germline values: CDR1 MDHEN, CDR2 SYDVKM. This CDR3 comprises 13 residues. The CDR3 DNA reads as TGTGCCAGCAGTCCAGGGGGACAAGAGACCCAGTACTTC. Protein product: CASSPGGQETQYF.

This clonotype was seen once. The chain recombines TRBV28 with TRBJ2-3, with 8 bases aligning to TRBD1. This CDR3 has 19 residues. Germline lookup yields CDR1 MDHEN and CDR2 SYDVKM. Trimming took 5 bases from V and 0 from J; bases not matched to a gene: 16. CDR3: CASSPKGTGLRVSTDTQYF. CDR3 coding DNA: TGTGCCAGCAGTCCTAAAGGGACAGGCCTTCGGGTGAGCACAGATACGCAGTATTTT.

This clonotype was counted ten times or more. The chain combines TRBV24-1 with TRBJ1-2; D is perhaps TRBD1 (5 bases). CDR3 size: 13 residues. In germline, CDR1 is KGHDR, CDR2 SFDVKD. Trimming removed 1 base from V and 6 bases from J, with 8 bases in between. CDR3 DNA sequence: TGTGCCACCAGTGATTTTCAGGGCCATGGCTACACCTTC. Translation: CATSDFQGHGYTF.

This clonotype was observed at least ten times. The chain combines TRBV5-1 with TRBJ1-1; 7 nucleotides match TRBD1. This CDR3 comprises 14 residues. Unmatched junction bases numbered 6, after V lost 2 bases and J lost 5 bases. CDR1 and CDR2 (germline): SGHRS, YFSETQ. The CDR3 region is CASSFSTGRTEAFF. CDR3 DNA: TGCGCCAGCAGCTTCTCGACAGGGAGAACTGAAGCTTTCTTT. Variable domain in full (rest from reference TRBV5-1 and TRBJ1-1): KAGVTQTPRYLIKTRGQQVTLSCSPISGHRSVSWYQQTPGQGLQFLFEYFSETQRNKGNFPGRFSGRQFSNSRSEMNVSTLELGDSALYLCASSFSTGRTEAFFGQGTRLTVV.

V and J are TRBV18 and TRBJ2-2, with 8 positions matching TRBD1. CDR1 is KGHSH, CDR2 LQKENI, per germline. With V trimmed by 5 bases and J by 4 bases, 6 bases remained unmatched. This CDR3 has 15 residues. CDR3: CASSSTGEATGELFF. CDR3 sequence (DNA): TGTGCCAGCTCATCGACAGGGGAGGCCACCGGGGAGCTGTTTTTT.

By proportion, this clonotype is medium-sized (0.01 to 0.1%). The chain carries TRBV28 and TRBJ2-7, with 7 bases identical to TRBD2. The CDR3 extends over 16 amino acids. The germline V gene has CDR1 MDHEN and CDR2 SYDVKM. V was clipped by 8 bases and J by 3 bases; unmatched bases: 16. The CDR3 here is CASFSRAASGSYEQYF. The DNA of the CDR3 is TGTGCCAGCTTCTCCCGAGCGGCTAGCGGTAGCTACGAGCAGTACTTC.

This chain uses TRBV20-1 with TRBJ2-3, with 9 nucleotides matching TRBD1. The germline gives CDR1 DFQATT, CDR2 SNEGSKA (reference sequence). With 5 bases clipped from V and 4 bases from J, the junction kept 10 bases outside the gene matches. CDR3 length equals 15 residues. In DNA form, the CDR3 reads TGCAGTGCTTTACCCTGGACAGGGGTGTCAGATACGCAGTATTTT. This gives the protein CSALPWTGVSDTQYF.

A remark on this clonotype: This sequence may be a read error, since a much larger clone differs from it by one base. The rearrangement links TRBV2 to TRBJ2-7; 7 bases are shared with TRBD2. The J call is in doubt because the DNA end fits TRBJ2-3 better. The CDR3 is made up of 13 amino acids. In germline, CDR1 is SNHLY, CDR2 FYNNEI. The CDR3 loop is CASKAGVADMQYF. In DNA form, the CDR3 reads TGTGCCAGCAAGGCGGGAGTGGCAGATATGCAGTATTTT.

The V call is TRBV12-5, the J call TRBJ2-5; TRBD1 agrees at 8 bases. Germline assignment: CDR1 LGHNT and CDR2 FRNRAP. The length of the CDR3 is 15 residues. The junction had 9 bases not matched to a gene; V was cut back by 7 bases and J by 2 bases. The CDR3 DNA sequence: TGTGCTAGTGCCCCAGGGGGCTCCTTACAAGAGACCCAGTACTTC. It yields the protein CASAPGGSLQETQYF. The complete variable domain, with remaining parts taken from reference TRBV12-5 and TRBJ2-5, reads DARVTQTPRHKVTEMGQEVTMRCQPILGHNTVFWYRQTMMQGLELLAYFRNRAPLDDSGMPKDRFSAEMPDATLATLKIQPSEPRDSAVYFCASAPGGSLQETQYFGPGTRLLVL.

This chain joins TRBV7-2 and TRBJ1-6, with 7 bases identical to TRBD1. Germline-derived CDR1 and CDR2 are SGHTA and FQGNSA. The trim removed 2 bases at V and 10 bases at J, leaving 8 bases unmatched. The CDR3 runs to 15 residues. For the CDR3, the DNA is TGTGCCAGCAGCTTACAGCAGGGGGGCTGGTCACCCCTCCACTTT. As protein: CASSLQQGGWSPLHF.

The V call is TRBV6-1, the J call TRBJ2-1; D might be TRBD2 (7 bases). Judging by the DNA end, TRBJ2-7 fits better; the J call may be wrong. CDR1 MNHNS and CDR2 SASEGT come from the germline V gene. The length of the CDR3 is 17 residues. The CDR3 DNA sequence: TGTGCCAGCAGTGAGTTTGGGGGGGCCAGCTCCTACAATGAGCAGTACTTC. It yields the protein CASSEFGGASSYNEQYF.

In its sample, this clonotype was seen a few times. The chain is built from TRBV7-2 and TRBJ2-1; D is perhaps TRBD2 (6 bases). V was shortened by 2 bases and J by 9 bases, with 14 bases between the two germline ends. Germline assignment: CDR1 SGHTA and CDR2 FQGNSA. The CDR3 covers 14 residues. CDR3 sequence: CASSLSRPAGEQFF. The CDR3 bases are TGTGCCAGCAGCTTATCACGACCAGCGGGTGAGCAGTTCTTC.

The genes are TRBV27 and TRBJ2-1, with 11 positions matching TRBD1. This CDR3 has 15 amino acids. V lost 5 bases and J lost 4; bases outside the gene matches: 4. In germline, CDR1 is MNHEY, CDR2 SMNVEV (reference sequence). The CDR3, as DNA: TGTGCCAGCAGTACCGGGACAGGGGGTTACAATGAGCAGTTCTTC. Protein product: CASSTGTGGYNEQFF.

The chain carries TRBV11-1 and TRBJ2-5; no reliable D call. The V gene lost 5 bases and the J gene lost 2 bases, with 9 bases spanning the gap. Per germline, CDR1 SGHAT and CDR2 FQDESV (reference sequence). CDR3 length equals 13 residues. The CDR3 sequence is CASSVGFQETQYF. CDR3 bases: TGTGCCAGCAGCGTAGGATTTCAAGAGACCCAGTACTTC.

V usage is TRBV5-1 and J usage is TRBJ1-1, with a possible D match to TRBD1 (6 bases). Trimming took 2 bases from V and 5 from J, leaving 19 bases between them. This CDR3 spans 16 amino acids. CDR1 SGHRS and CDR2 YFSETQ come from the germline V gene. CDR3 DNA sequence: TGCGCCAGCAGCTTAACCTATACAGGGAGTAAGACTGAAGCTTTCTTT. Its translation is CASSLTYTGSKTEAFF.

This chain uses TRBV28 with TRBJ2-1, with 12 bases aligning to TRBD2. Germline V CDR1 and CDR2: MDHEN, SYDVKM. Trimming took 7 bases from V and 1 from J; bases not matched to a gene: 8. The CDR3 has 17 residues. CDR3 coding DNA: TGTGCCAGCACCGACGGACTAGCGGGATGGTCCTACAATGAGCAGTTCTTC. Translating gives CASTDGLAGWSYNEQFF.

This clonotype qualifies as medium-sized. A much larger clone lies a single base off, so this may be a read error. The chain has TRBV7-7 and TRBJ2-7, with TRBD2 matching 12 bases. Germline V gives CDR1 SSHAT, CDR2 FNYEAQ (reference sequence). The CDR3 runs to 15 residues. The DNA of the CDR3 is TGTGCTAGCAGCCCGACTAGCGGGGGTTACAATGAGCAGTACTTC. Translating it yields CASSPTSGGYNEQYF.

Comments on this clonotype: In this CDR3 the conserved last residue, phenylalanine or tryptophan, is missing, so a read error is likely. Because the CDR3's place on the DNA is in doubt, the DNA is left out and the CDR3 is given as listed by TCRdb. The chain links TRBV7-6 to TRBJ2-7; TRBD1 is taken as the D call from the table, unchecked against the DNA. Germline CDR1 is SGHVS and CDR2 is FNYEAQ. The CDR3 sequence runs 17 residues, both termini included. CDR3 sequence: CASSPGQEAPYEQYFGS.

The CDR3 loop reads CASSGGGGPATDTQYF. For the CDR3, the DNA is TGTGCCAGCAGTGGAGGGGGTGGACCAGCAACAGATACGCAGTATTTT. V gene TRBV27 combines with J gene TRBJ2-3; D may match TRBD1 or TRBD2 (6 bases each). The CDR3 runs 16 residues. The V gene lost 5 bases and the J gene lost 3 bases, with 18 bases spanning the gap. The V gene's germline CDR1 is MNHEY and CDR2 SMNVEV (reference sequence).

The J gene is TRBJ2-5, the V gene TRBV7-2; D unresolved. The J call may be incorrect, as the DNA end agrees better with TRBJ2-1. Germline V gene lookup returns CDR1 SGHTA and CDR2 FQGNSA. The length of the CDR3 is 14 residues. The CDR3 nucleotides are TGTGCCAGCAGCGCGGTTAGCTCCTACAATGAGCAGTTCTTC. It codes for CASSAVSSYNEQFF.

This rearrangement joins TRBV7-2 to TRBJ2-4; D gene ambiguous. The last part of the DNA fits TRBJ2-7 better; the J call may be wrong. Germline CDR1 and CDR2: SGHTA and FQGNSA. The CDR3 sequence is 12 residues long. The CDR3 sequence: CASSLRIGEQYF. CDR3 coding DNA: TGTGCCAGCAGCTTACGAATCGGCGAGCAGTACTTC.

This clonotype was found many times. The chain employs TRBV7-9 and TRBJ2-2; D is undetermined. The V gene lost 4 bases and the J gene lost 4 bases, with 7 bases spanning the gap. The CDR3 is made up of 13 amino acids. Germline V gene lookup returns CDR1 SEHNR and CDR2 FQNEAQ (reference sequence). As DNA, the CDR3 is TGTGCCAGCAGCTCCGAAAGCACCGGGGAGCTGTTTTTT. Translating gives CASSSESTGELFF.

V usage is TRBV7-6 and J usage is TRBJ2-5; D not resolved. The CDR3 contains 12 residues. Trimming pared 4 bases from V and 5 bases from J, leaving 8 bases between. The germline CDR1 and CDR2 sequences are SGHVS and FNYEAQ. The CDR3 spells CASSSPHETQYF. The CDR3 DNA reads TGTGCCAGCAGCTCACCTCACGAGACCCAGTACTTC.